These 13 T cell receptor beta chains were sequenced from one sample in a study of T cells in Graves' hyperthyroidism and ophthalmopathy (dated by TCRdb to between 2018 and 2020). Receptor amplification or capture employed multiplex PCR. The sequencer listed for this sample is Illumina HiSeq 2000. The TCR beta CDR3 regions were amplified from the RNA transcripts. The first round of RT-PCR for the TCR CDR3 was performed with the HTBI primer set and the Qiagen OneStep RT-PCR kit. Using fastp trimming at Q25 and MiXCR clonotype assembly, TCRdb reanalyzed the public sequencing data and kept in-frame beta chains. Each CDR3 protein appears once, grouped with its most common genes and DNA. Recorded for this sample are fewer than 400,000 distinct CDR3 sequences; roughly 25% of them occurred a single time. Over 70% of the sample is in the top ten clones. Sequenced material: blood. These TCRs come from a man aged 45 to 65 with Graves' hyperthyroidism.

The table lists this clonotype with many counts. In DNA, the CDR3 is TGTGCCACCTCCGGTGGGCTAGCGGGCTACAATGAGCAGTTCTTC. Protein sequence: CATSGGLAGYNEQFF. The chain uses TRBV2 and TRBJ2-1, with 8 bases aligning to TRBD2. The trim removed 10 bases at V and 3 bases at J, leaving 11 bases unmatched. CDR1 is SNHLY, CDR2 FYNNEI, per germline. The CDR3 totals 15 residues.

This clonotype appeared a few times. The chain carries TRBV7-9 and TRBJ2-7, with D possibly being TRBD2 (6 bases). The V and J ends lost 6 bases and 4 bases respectively, with 16 bases between them. Germline V gene lookup returns CDR1 SEHNR and CDR2 FQNEAQ (reference sequence). This CDR3 region has 14 residues. CDR3 DNA sequence: TGTGCCAGCAGTTTTGGGCGGGGTGGGTACGAGCAGTACTTC. Its translation is CASSFGRGGYEQYF.

This clonotype has at least ten counts. The chain couples TRBV6-1 to TRBJ1-1; a possible D gene is TRBD1 (5 bases). V was shortened by 5 bases and J by 3 bases, with 19 bases between the two germline ends. Germline lookup yields CDR1 MNHNS and CDR2 SASEGT. CDR3 length: 16 residues. The CDR3 reads CASSYESGKVDTEAFF. The CDR3 nucleotides are TGTGCCAGCAGTTACGAATCAGGGAAGGTGGACACTGAAGCTTTCTTT.

In regard to this clonotype: A single base separates this from a much larger clone, so it may be a read error. The chain combines TRBV7-3 with TRBJ2-3; D gene unclear. This CDR3 has 14 amino acids. Germline loops: CDR1 SGHTA, CDR2 FQGTGA. CDR3 sequence (DNA): TGTGCCAGCAGCGACATAACACGCACAGATAGGCAGTATTTT. It codes for CASSDITRTDRQYF.

The V call is TRBV5-1, the J call TRBJ1-1; tentatively, D is TRBD1 (5 bases). Germline CDR1 SGHRS, CDR2 YFSETQ. V dropped 3 bases and J dropped 2 bases, with 11 bases sitting between them. This CDR3 spans 14 amino acids. CDR3 loop: CASSWSGPNTEAFF. The CDR3 region has the DNA TGCGCCAGCAGCTGGTCGGGGCCTAACACTGAAGCTTTCTTT.

This clonotype turned up a few times. The CDR3, as DNA: TGTGCCAGCAGCTCGACAGTCGTCTATGGCTACACCTTC. Its translation: CASSSTVVYGYTF. The genes are TRBV11-2 and TRBJ1-2; D may be TRBD1 (5 bases). From germline, CDR1 is SGHAT and CDR2 FQNNGV. The CDR3 extends over 13 amino acids. Trimming took off 4 bases at V and 4 bases at J, with 10 bases between the two ends.

In this sample, this clonotype turned up a few times. The chain uses TRBV5-1 and TRBJ2-1; weak D call: TRBD2 (6 bases). V was cut by 0 bases and J by 0 bases, with 10 bases left in between. The CDR3 consists of 16 residues. The germline CDR1 and CDR2 sequences are SGHRS and YFSETQ. CDR3 region: CASSLAGDASYNEQFF. CDR3 bases: TGCGCCAGCAGCTTGGCGGGGGATGCCTCCTACAATGAGCAGTTCTTC. Filled out from reference TRBV5-1 and TRBJ2-1, the complete variable domain reads KAGVTQTPRYLIKTRGQQVTLSCSPISGHRSVSWYQQTPGQGLQFLFEYFSETQRNKGNFPGRFSGRQFSNSRSEMNVSTLELGDSALYLCASSLAGDASYNEQFFGPGTRLTVL.

This clonotype was counted only a few times. The chain has TRBV5-1 and TRBJ2-5, with TRBD1 matching over 7 bases. Losses at the gene ends were 2 bases for V and 0 bases for J; bases not matched to a gene: 7. The germline gives CDR1 SGHRS, CDR2 YFSETQ. This CDR3 region has 16 residues. The CDR3 DNA reads TGCGCCAGCAGCTTCATGGCAGGGGGTAACCAAGAGACCCAGTACTTC. This codes for CASSFMAGGNQETQYF.

The chain combines TRBV30 with TRBJ2-6, with D hard to call. CDR1 is GTSNPN, CDR2 SVGIG, per germline (reference sequence). This CDR3 is built from 14 residues. V shed 0 bases and J shed 0 bases, with 3 bases lying between them. The CDR3 region has the DNA TGTGCCTGGAGTGTAAGCTCTGGGGCCAACGTCCTGACTTTC. Its protein product is CAWSVSSGANVLTF.

The chain carries TRBV18 and TRBJ1-6; 9 nucleotides agree with TRBD1. CDR1 KGHSH and CDR2 LQKENI come from the germline V gene. Trimming removed 5 bases from V and 5 bases from J; junction bases left unmatched: 7. CDR3 size: 16 residues. DNA for the CDR3: TGTGCCAGCTCATCACAGGGGGCGCAGAATAATTCACCCCTCCACTTT. It yields the protein CASSSQGAQNNSPLHF.

This clonotype was counted a few times. This chain uses TRBV20-1 with TRBJ1-1; no reliable D call. The V gene's germline CDR1 is DFQATT and CDR2 SNEGSKA (reference sequence). There are 14 residues in the CDR3. V lost 0 bases, J lost 1 base, and 9 bases lay in between. DNA of the CDR3: TGCAGTGCTAGAGAAATGCCCTCGAACACTGAAGCTTTCTTT. Amino acid sequence: CSAREMPSNTEAFF.

This clonotype was seen ten or more times. V is TRBV5-1 and J is TRBJ2-1; 7 nucleotides agree with TRBD1. This CDR3 comprises 13 residues. V trimming: 4 bases; J trimming: 6 bases; junction bases outside the gene matches: 4. CDR1 SGHRS and CDR2 YFSETQ come from the germline V gene. DNA of the CDR3: TGCGCCAGCAGCGAAGGGACAGCCAATGAGCAGTTCTTC. Translated: CASSEGTANEQFF.

The rearrangement links TRBV12-3 or TRBV12-4 to TRBJ2-3; 9 bases fit TRBD2. V trimming: 10 bases; J trimming: 3 bases; junction bases outside the gene matches: 2. The CDR3 sequence is 12 residues long. The CDR3 DNA reads as TGTGCCACAGCGGGAGGAACAGATACGCAGTATTTT. This codes for CATAGGTDTQYF.